Each of the 15 T cell receptor beta chains below was sequenced from the same sample in a study of blood T cell repertoires in COVID-19. Generated by immunoSEQ multiplex PCR, the TCRdb table keeps only in-frame clones and is missing some. The repertoire includes approximately 250,000 clones, 83% of them detected once, and roughly 5.5% sits in the top ten. Sequenced sample: peripheral blood. The origin of the receptors is a human donor in a cohort sampled during active COVID-19.

The rearrangement uses TRBV10-3 and TRBJ1-1; 10 bases are shared with TRBD1. Germline V CDR1 and CDR2: ENHRY, SYGVKD. The CDR3 contains 14 residues. V lost 6 bases to trimming and J lost 5 bases; unmatched junction nucleotides: 6. CDR3 region: CAIRPDRGRTEAFF. The CDR3 DNA reads as TGTGCCATCAGACCGGACAGGGGGAGGACTGAAGCTTTCTTT.

This clone was counted at least ten times. The rearrangement uses TRBV15 and TRBJ2-1; 10 bases are shared with TRBD2. Germline V gene sequence: CDR1 LNHNV, CDR2 YYDKDF (reference sequence). Germline trimming cut 5 bases from V and 6 bases from J; bases unmatched to any gene: 7. The length of the CDR3 is 15 residues. The CDR3 nucleotides are TGTGCCACCAGCCTACAGCGGGGGGGCGGCAATGAGCAGTTCTTC. It is translated as CATSLQRGGGNEQFF.

This sequence joins TRBV5-6 and TRBJ2-5; D is ambiguous. Between the trimmed V and J ends, which lost 0 bases and 2 bases, there was a span of 5 bases. CDR1 and CDR2 from the germline V gene are SGHDT and YYEEEE. The CDR3 loop spans 13 amino acids. The CDR3 DNA sequence: TGTGCCAGCAGCTTGGTGCAGCAAGAGACCCAGTACTTC. This encodes CASSLVQQETQYF.

The chain joins TRBV11-2 to TRBJ2-2, with 12 bases matching TRBD2. V gave up 6 bases and J gave up 5 bases; unmatched junction bases: 10. The CDR3 extends over 17 amino acids. Germline V CDR1 and CDR2: SGHAT, FQNNGV. This chain's CDR3 is CASRPRLAGEGTGELFF. The CDR3 DNA is TGTGCCAGCAGGCCCAGACTAGCGGGAGAGGGGACCGGGGAGCTGTTTTTT.

The chain links TRBV20-1 to TRBJ1-4; D uncertain. This CDR3 has 15 residues. V shed 3 bases and J shed 8 bases, with 19 bases lying between them. Germline CDR1 DFQATT, CDR2 SNEGSKA (reference sequence). CDR3 protein: CSASTPTRRQEKLFF. CDR3 coding DNA: TGCAGTGCTAGTACCCCCACTAGAAGGCAAGAAAAACTGTTTTTT.

The rearrangement links TRBV4-2 to TRBJ2-3; the match to TRBD2 covers 8 bases. Trimming removed 1 base from V and 2 bases from J; junction bases left unmatched: 8. CDR1 and CDR2 (germline): LGHNA, YNFKEQ. This CDR3 is 17 amino acids long. CDR3 sequence (DNA): TGTGCCAGCAGCCAAGGTAGCGGGGCTTATTTCACAGATACGCAGTATTTT. It yields the protein CASSQGSGAYFTDTQYF.

The chain employs TRBV28 and TRBJ2-7; 7 nucleotides match TRBD1. Germline CDR1 and CDR2: MDHEN and SYDVKM. The V and J ends lost 2 bases and 6 bases, in that order; junction bases with no gene match: 7. CDR3 length: 14 residues. The CDR3 DNA follows: TGTGCCAGCAGTTTACCACAGGGGAAGGCCGAGCAGTACTTC. It is translated as CASSLPQGKAEQYF.

The chain has TRBV7-9 and TRBJ2-3; 15 bases agree with TRBD2. The trim removed 5 bases at V and 7 bases at J, leaving 7 bases unmatched. The CDR3 runs to 16 residues. Germline-derived CDR1 and CDR2 are SEHNR and FQNEAQ (reference sequence). The CDR3 DNA is TGTGCCAGCAGCCCTGCCGGACTAGCGGGAGGGAATACGCAGTATTTT. It translates to CASSPAGLAGGNTQYF.

This clone was detected once. The rearrangement uses TRBV19 and TRBJ2-2; D unresolved. The CDR3 consists of 12 residues. With 7 bases removed from V and 5 bases from J, the gap between germline ends came to 8 bases. Germline CDR1 LNHDA, CDR2 SQIVND (reference sequence). CDR3: CASNPRTGELFF. CDR3 coding DNA: TGTGCCAGTAACCCCAGAACCGGGGAGCTGTTTTTT.

J is TRBJ2-1 and V is TRBV6-4, with D unresolved. This CDR3 has 13 residues. Germline V gene sequence: CDR1 MRHNA, CDR2 SNTAGT. V shed 2 bases and J shed 4 bases, with 6 bases lying between them. The chain's CDR3 is CASSDGSYNEQFF. CDR3 nucleotides: TGTGCCAGCAGTGACGGCAGTTACAATGAGCAGTTCTTC.

Comment on this clone: One end of the junction fails to match germline, which may point to a read error. The J gene is TRBJ1-2, the V gene TRBV11-2; 11 bases are shared with TRBD1. Germline V gene lookup returns CDR1 SGHAT and CDR2 FQNNGV. The CDR3 is 14 residues long. The CDR3 spells CASREGTGGNPKSF. The CDR3 bases are TGTGCCAGCAGAGAAGGGACAGGGGGTAACCCCAAATCCTTC.

V and J are TRBV19 and TRBJ2-1; weak D call: TRBD1 (6 bases). CDR3 length: 16 amino acids. Germline V gives CDR1 LNHDA, CDR2 SQIVND (reference sequence). The V end lost 4 bases, the J end lost 8 bases, and 21 bases lay between the germline ends. CDR3 DNA: TGTGCCAGTAGTACCTCAGGGGTTTTCGGGGTCGATGAGCAGTTCTTC. Its protein product is CASSTSGVFGVDEQFF.

This chain joins TRBV7-2 and TRBJ1-4; 8 bases align to TRBD1. Germline CDR1 and CDR2: SGHTA and FQGNSA. This CDR3 has 15 residues. With 5 bases clipped from V and 7 bases from J, the junction kept 9 bases outside the gene matches. This chain's CDR3 is CASSAAGGRSEKLFF. The CDR3 nucleotides are TGTGCCAGCAGCGCAGCAGGGGGCAGGAGTGAAAAACTGTTTTTT.

The chain recombines TRBV7-3 with TRBJ2-6, with 7 bases aligning to TRBD2. CDR1 and CDR2 (germline): SGHTA, FQGTGA. There are 15 residues in the CDR3. After removal of 5 bases from V and 1 base from J, the junction contained 2 bases not matched to a gene. CDR3 residues: CASSAGVSGANVLTF. The CDR3 coding sequence is TGTGCCAGCAGCGCGGGGGTATCTGGGGCCAACGTCCTGACTTTC.

V is TRBV5-1 and J is TRBJ2-6, with D possibly matching TRBD1 (5 bases). Per the germline V gene, CDR1 is SGHRS and CDR2 is YFSETQ. CDR3 size: 17 residues. V was shortened by 2 bases and J by 0 bases, with 12 bases between the two germline ends. The CDR3 is CASSFDSVSSGANVLTF. The CDR3 coding sequence is TGCGCCAGCAGCTTTGACAGTGTCAGCTCTGGGGCCAACGTCCTGACTTTC.